The T cell receptor beta chain under discussion was sequenced for a study of shared clonotypes between healthy human individuals. Study summary: Donors had three CD4 naive, three CD4 memory, two CD8 naive and one CD8 memory plate apiece. Study-wide results and limits: Even with large depth, rarefaction showed that sorted-subset sequencing was incomplete.

The table lists this clone with a few counts. Its antigen is undetermined. In the same sample, other DNA sequences code for this CDR3. TCRdb's copy holds only in-frame clones and misses some; the assay was immunoSEQ multiplex PCR. Among around 2,100,000 clones listed, approximately 95% were seen once. CD45RO-negative, CCR7-selected cells formed the naive CD8 fraction, which excluded terminally differentiated effector memory CD45RA+ cells. The TCR originated in a young man in good health. Material for sequencing was naive CD8+ T cells sorted from blood.

In DNA form, the CDR3 reads TGTGCCAGCAGCGTAGGGGCTAGCGGGGCCTACGAGCAGTACTTC. It codes for CASSVGASGAYEQYF. The chain links TRBV9 to TRBJ2-7; 9 nucleotides agree with TRBD2. The CDR3 has 15 amino acids. Germline trimming cut 0 bases from V and 2 bases from J; bases unmatched to any gene: 3. Germline loops: CDR1 SGDLS, CDR2 YYNGEE.